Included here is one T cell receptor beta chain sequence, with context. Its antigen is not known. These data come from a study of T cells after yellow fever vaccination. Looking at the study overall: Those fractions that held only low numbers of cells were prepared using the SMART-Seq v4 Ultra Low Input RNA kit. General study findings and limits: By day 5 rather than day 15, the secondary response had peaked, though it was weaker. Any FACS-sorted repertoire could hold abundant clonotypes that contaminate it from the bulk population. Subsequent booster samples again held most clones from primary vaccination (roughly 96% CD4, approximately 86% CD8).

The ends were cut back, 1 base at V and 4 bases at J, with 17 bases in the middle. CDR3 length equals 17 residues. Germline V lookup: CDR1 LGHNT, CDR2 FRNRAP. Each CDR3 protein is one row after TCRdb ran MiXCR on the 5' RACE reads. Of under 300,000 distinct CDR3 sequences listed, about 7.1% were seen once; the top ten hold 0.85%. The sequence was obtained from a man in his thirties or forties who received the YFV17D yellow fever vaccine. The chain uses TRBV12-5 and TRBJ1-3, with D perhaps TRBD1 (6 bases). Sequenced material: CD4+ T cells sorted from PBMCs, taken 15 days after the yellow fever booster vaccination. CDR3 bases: TGTGCTAGTGGTTTGGGGCCTAAACAGGGAGGCGGAAACACCATATATTTT. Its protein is CASGLGPKQGGGNTIYF.